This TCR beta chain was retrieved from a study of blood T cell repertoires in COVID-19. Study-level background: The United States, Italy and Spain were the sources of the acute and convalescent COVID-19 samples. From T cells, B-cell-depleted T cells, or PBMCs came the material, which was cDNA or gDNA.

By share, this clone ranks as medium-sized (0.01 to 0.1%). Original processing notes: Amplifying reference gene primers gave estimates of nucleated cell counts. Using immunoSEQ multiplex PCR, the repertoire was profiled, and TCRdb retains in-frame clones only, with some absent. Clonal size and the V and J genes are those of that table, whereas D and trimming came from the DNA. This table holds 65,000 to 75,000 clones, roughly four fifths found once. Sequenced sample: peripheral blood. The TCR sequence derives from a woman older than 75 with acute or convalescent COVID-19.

CDR3 in DNA: TGTGCCAGCAGCTTATTAGCAGGGGGCGAAGGAGGTGAAGCTTTCTTT. This codes for CASSLLAGGEGGEAFF. The chain recombines TRBV7-2 with TRBJ1-1, with 8 bases that match TRBD1. The CDR3 length is 16 residues. Germline V CDR1 and CDR2: SGHTA, FQGNSA. The V segment lost 2 bases and the J segment 7 bases; nucleotides outside the gene matches: 12.